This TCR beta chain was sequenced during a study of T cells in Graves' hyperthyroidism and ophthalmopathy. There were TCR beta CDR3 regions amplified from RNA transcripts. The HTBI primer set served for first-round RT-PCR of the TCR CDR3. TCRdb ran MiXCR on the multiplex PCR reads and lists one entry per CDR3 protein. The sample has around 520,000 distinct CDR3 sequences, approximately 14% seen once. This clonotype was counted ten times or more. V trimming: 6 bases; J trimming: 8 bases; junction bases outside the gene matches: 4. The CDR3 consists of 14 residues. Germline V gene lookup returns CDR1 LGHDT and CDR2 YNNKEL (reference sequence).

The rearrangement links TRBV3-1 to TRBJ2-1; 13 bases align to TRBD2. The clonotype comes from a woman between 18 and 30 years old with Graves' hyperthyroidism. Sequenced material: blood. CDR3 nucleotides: TGTGCCAGCAGGTGGACTAGCGGGAGCTATGAGCAGTTCTTC. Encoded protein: CASRWTSGSYEQFF.